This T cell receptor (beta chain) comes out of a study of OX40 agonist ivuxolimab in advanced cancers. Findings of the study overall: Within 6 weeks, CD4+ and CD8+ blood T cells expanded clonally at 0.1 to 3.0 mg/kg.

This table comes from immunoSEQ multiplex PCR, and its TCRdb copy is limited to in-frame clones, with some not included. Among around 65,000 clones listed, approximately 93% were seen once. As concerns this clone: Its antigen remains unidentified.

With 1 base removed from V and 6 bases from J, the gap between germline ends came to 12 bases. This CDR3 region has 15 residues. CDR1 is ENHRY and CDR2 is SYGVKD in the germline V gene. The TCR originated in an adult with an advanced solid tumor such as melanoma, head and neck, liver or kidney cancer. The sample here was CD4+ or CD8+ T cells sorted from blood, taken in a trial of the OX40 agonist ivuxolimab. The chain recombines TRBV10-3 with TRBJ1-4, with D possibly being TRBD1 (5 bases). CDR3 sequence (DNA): TGTGCCATCAGTGAGTGGAGGGGATCAGATGAAAAACTGTTTTTT. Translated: CAISEWRGSDEKLFF.